This entry describes one T cell receptor beta chain. Its antigen is still unknown. Base qualities are not at hand, and no much larger clone is one base apart. The immunoSEQ Assay, a bias-controlled multiplex PCR, was used to amplify TCRbeta CDR3 regions from genomic DNA. The study's own analysis went as follows. The number of nucleated cells in each sample was estimated from the amplification of reference gene primers within the assay. Sequence reads were collapsed and filtered to measure the absolute abundance of every unique TCRbeta CDR3 rearrangement. Productive Simpson clonality was computed per sample as the square root of Simpson's diversity index over productive rearrangements. This immuneACCESS table, as held by TCRdb, lists in-frame sequences with V and J called but not all clones. Of the missing ones, under half trace to an unresolved V gene in checked studies; the others have no known cause. The V and J calls and clone size are taken from that table; D and trimming were inferred from the DNA. The sample profile shows 300,000 to 450,000 clones; about nine tenths of them were found once. Together, the top ten hold over 1% of the sample.

The CDR3 runs 13 amino acids, cysteine and phenylalanine included. CDR3 DNA only is kept here, 39 bases in frame from base 1. V is shortened by 1 base, J by 14 bases, and the region joining them spans 12 bases. The germline V gene gives CDR1 as SGHTA and CDR2 as FQGNSA. These data originate in a study of blood T cell repertoires in COVID-19 (dated by TCRdb to about 2020). At the level of the whole study: Samples covering the acute and convalescent phases of COVID-19 were provided by collaborators in the United States, Italy and Spain. A freely available public database, intended as a resource for researchers studying the immune response to SARS-CoV-2, is where the repertoires were released. Where available, HLA class I and class II types were taken from metadata supplied by the sample provider and were not determined by assay-based typing. Deeply sampled blood TCRbeta repertoires from subjects exposed to, actively infected with, or recovered from COVID-19 were included in the dataset. The sample metadata nearly always contained a de-identified subject ID, COVID-19 status, age in years and sex. The material from the prospective study consisted of cDNA or gDNA derived from T cells, B-cell-depleted T cells, or PBMCs. Samples were obtained from the ongoing ImmuneRACE study (first 160 participants) and from 950 to 1,500 subjects provided by 6 global collaborators. What the research found in general, with its limitations: The quantity of clinical and demographic metadata differed by source and by participant and was supplied without curation.

Participants in the prospective study were aged roughly 18 to 95 years, lived in under 30 United States geographic areas, and enrolled through a virtual design. Cohort assignment in the prospective study relied on participant-reported clinical history from a screening survey and a study questionnaire. Exposed participants had been in contact with someone with a PCR-confirmed or clinician-diagnosed COVID-19 case within 2 weeks of study entry. In the prospective study, whole blood, serum and a nasopharyngeal or oropharyngeal swab were collected from each participant by mobile phlebotomists. Prospective study participants could optionally give additional blood draws and questionnaires over a roughly 2-month period. Blood samples from the prospective study were shipped frozen or at room temperature prior to DNA extraction.

The rearrangement joined TRBV7-2 to TRBJ1-6; the D gene remains uncertain. The source material was PBMCs or T cells enriched from blood (not recorded which). The clonotype originates from a young woman who had been exposed to COVID-19. The CDR3 corresponds to CASSLVAARALHF. The DNA sequence is as follows: TGTGCCAGCAGCTTAGTCGCAGCGAGAGCCCTCCACTTT.